This T cell receptor beta chain was retrieved from a study of cytotoxic CD8 clonotypes in ibrutinib-treated CLL. Overall study: On average, more than 85,000 productive rearrangements and 200,000 to 300,000 productive templates per sample. Whole-study findings and limits: Sampling times, which were not matched between the groups, differed between sustained-remission patients and progressing patients. While tracking circulating CD8+ T-cell counts, baseline clonality exceeded that of age-matched healthy donors.

The CDR3 runs to 15 residues. Germline-derived CDR1 and CDR2 are MDHEN and SYDVKM. Trimming stripped 1 base from V and 5 bases from J, with 15 bases between. A word on this clone: Its antigen remains unidentified.

The protocol was immunoSEQ multiplex PCR, while the TCRdb copy is restricted to in-frame clones and leaves out a portion. The sample has about 300,000 clones; 70% to 80% are singletons. The genes are TRBV28 and TRBJ2-7; no reliable D call. This material consisted of PBMCs, taken at disease progression, from a patient treated with ibrutinib. This sequence originates from a human donor with chronic lymphocytic leukemia. DNA of the CDR3: TGTGCCAGCAGTTTATACGATCAGTTAAGCCACGAGCAGTACTTC. Translation gives CASSLYDQLSHEQYF.